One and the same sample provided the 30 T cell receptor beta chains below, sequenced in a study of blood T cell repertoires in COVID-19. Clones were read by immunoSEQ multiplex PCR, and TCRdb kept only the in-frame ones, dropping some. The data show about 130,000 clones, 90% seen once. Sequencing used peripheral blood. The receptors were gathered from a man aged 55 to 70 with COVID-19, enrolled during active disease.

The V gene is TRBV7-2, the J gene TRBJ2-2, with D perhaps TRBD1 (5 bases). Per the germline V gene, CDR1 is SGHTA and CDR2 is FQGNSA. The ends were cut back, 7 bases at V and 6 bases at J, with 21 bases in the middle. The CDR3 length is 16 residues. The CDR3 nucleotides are TGTGCCAGCACCTCGTTGCAGGGTAAAATCGCCGGGGAGCTGTTTTTT. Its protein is CASTSLQGKIAGELFF.

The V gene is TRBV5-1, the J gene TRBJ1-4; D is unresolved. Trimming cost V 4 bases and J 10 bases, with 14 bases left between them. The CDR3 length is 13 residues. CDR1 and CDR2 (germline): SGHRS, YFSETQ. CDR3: CASSPRGDGKLFF. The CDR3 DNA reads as TGCGCCAGCAGCCCCCGGGGAGACGGAAAACTGTTTTTT.

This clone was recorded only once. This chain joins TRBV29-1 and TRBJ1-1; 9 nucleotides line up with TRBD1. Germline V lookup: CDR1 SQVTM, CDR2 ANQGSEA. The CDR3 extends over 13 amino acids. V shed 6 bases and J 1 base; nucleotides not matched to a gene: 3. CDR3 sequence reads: CSVGTGRNTEAFF. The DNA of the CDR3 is TGCAGCGTAGGGACAGGGAGGAACACTGAAGCTTTCTTT.

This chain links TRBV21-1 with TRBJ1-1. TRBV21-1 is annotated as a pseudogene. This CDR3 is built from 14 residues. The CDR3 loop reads CASSKTGRNTEAFF. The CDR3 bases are TGTGCCAGCAGCAAAACGGGGAGAAACACTGAAGCTTTCTTT.

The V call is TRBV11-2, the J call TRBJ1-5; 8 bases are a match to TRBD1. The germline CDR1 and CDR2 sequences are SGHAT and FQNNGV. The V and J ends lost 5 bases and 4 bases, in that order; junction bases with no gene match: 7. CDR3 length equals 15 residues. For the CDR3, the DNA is TGTGCCAGCAGCCTTGGACAGGGTGGAAATCAGCCCCAGCATTTT. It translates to CASSLGQGGNQPQHF.

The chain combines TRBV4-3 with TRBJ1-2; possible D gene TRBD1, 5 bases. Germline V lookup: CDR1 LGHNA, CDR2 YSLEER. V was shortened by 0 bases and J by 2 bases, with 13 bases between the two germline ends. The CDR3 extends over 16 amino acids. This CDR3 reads CASSQDRAGHNYGYTF. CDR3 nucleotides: TGCGCCAGCAGCCAAGATCGTGCGGGGCACAACTATGGCTACACCTTC.

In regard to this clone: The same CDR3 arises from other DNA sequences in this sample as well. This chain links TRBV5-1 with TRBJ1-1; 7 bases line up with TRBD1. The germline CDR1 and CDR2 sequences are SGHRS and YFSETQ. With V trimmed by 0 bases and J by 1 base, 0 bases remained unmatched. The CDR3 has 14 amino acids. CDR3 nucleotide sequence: TGCGCCAGCAGCTTGGAGGGGGCGAACACTGAAGCTTTCTTT. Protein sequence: CASSLEGANTEAFF. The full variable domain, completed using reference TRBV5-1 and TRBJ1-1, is KAGVTQTPRYLIKTRGQQVTLSCSPISGHRSVSWYQQTPGQGLQFLFEYFSETQRNKGNFPGRFSGRQFSNSRSEMNVSTLELGDSALYLCASSLEGANTEAFFGQGTRLTVV.

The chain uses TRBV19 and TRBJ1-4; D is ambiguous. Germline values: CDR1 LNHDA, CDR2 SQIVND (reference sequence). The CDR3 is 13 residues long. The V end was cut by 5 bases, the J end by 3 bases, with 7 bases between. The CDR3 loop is CASSLQSNEKLFF. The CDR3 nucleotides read TGTGCCAGTAGTCTCCAGTCTAATGAAAAACTGTTTTTT. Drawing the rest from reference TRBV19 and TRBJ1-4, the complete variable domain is DGGITQSPKYLFRKEGQNVTLSCEQNLNHDAMYWYRQDPGQGLRLIYYSQIVNDFQKGDIAEGYSVSREKKESFPLTVTSAQKNPTAFYLCASSLQSNEKLFFGSGTQLSVL.

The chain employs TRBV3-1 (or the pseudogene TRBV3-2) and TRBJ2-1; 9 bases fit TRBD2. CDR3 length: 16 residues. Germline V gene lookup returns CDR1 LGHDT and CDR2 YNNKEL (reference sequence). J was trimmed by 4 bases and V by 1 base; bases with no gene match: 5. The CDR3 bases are TGTGCCAGCAGCCAAGCGGGACTAGCACCTTACAATGAGCAGTTCTTC. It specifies CASSQAGLAPYNEQFF.

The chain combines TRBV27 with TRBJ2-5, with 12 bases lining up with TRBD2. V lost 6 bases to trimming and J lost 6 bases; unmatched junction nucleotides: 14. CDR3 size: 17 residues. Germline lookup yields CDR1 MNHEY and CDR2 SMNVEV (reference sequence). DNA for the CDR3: TGTGCCAGCAGGAGACTAGCGGGAGTAGGAGGGCAACAGACCCAGTACTTC. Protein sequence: CASRRLAGVGGQQTQYF.

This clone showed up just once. Here the CDR3 DNA reads TGTGCCAGCAGCCAACAAGGAGGGGATCAGCCCCAGCATTTT. Amino acids: CASSQQGGDQPQHF. This rearrangement joins TRBV7-9 to TRBJ1-5; the D gene is possibly TRBD1 (5 bases). Trimming shortened V by 5 bases and J by 5 bases, and 13 bases separated the two germline ends. Germline values: CDR1 SEHNR, CDR2 FQNEAQ (reference sequence). This CDR3 spans 14 amino acids. Together with reference TRBV7-9 and TRBJ1-5, the CDR3 gives the full variable domain: DTGVSQNPRHKITKRGQNVTFRCDPISEHNRLYWYRQTLGQGPEFLTYFQNEAQLEKSRLLSDRFSAERPKGSFSTLEIQRTEQGDSAMYLCASSQQGGDQPQHFGDGTRLSIL.

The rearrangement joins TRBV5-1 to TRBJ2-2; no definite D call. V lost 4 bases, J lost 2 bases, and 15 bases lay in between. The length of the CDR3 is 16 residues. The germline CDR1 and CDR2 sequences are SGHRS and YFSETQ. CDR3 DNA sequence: TGCGCCAGCAGCCATGGTTCGCGAGGTAACACCGGGGAGCTGTTTTTT. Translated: CASSHGSRGNTGELFF.

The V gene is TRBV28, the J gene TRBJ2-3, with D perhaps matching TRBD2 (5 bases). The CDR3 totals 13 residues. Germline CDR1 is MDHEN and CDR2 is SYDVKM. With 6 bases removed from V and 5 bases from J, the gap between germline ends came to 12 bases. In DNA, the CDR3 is TGTGCCAGCAGCTCCCTCGCGGGAGATACGCAGTATTTT. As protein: CASSSLAGDTQYF.

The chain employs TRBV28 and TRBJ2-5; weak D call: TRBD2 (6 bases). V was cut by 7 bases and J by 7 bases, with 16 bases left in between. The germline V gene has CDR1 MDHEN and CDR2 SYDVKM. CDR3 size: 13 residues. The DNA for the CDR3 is TGTGCCAGCAAGGAGGGCTTTTTCGGGACCCAGTACTTC. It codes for CASKEGFFGTQYF.

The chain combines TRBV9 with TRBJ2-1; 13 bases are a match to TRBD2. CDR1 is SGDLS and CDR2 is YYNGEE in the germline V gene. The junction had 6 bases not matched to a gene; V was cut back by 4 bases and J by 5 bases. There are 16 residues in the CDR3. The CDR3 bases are TGTGCCAGCAGCCTTTCGGGACTAGCGGGAAACAATGAGCAGTTCTTC. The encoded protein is CASSLSGLAGNNEQFF.

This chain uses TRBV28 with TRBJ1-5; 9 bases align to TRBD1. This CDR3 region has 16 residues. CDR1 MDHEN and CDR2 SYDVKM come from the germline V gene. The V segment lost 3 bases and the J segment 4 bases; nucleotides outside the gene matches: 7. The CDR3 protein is CASSFLLGQGNQPQHF. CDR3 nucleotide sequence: TGTGCCAGCAGTTTTTTACTGGGACAGGGTAATCAGCCCCAGCATTTT. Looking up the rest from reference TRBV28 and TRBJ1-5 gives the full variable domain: DVKVTQSSRYLVKRTGEKVFLECVQDMDHENMFWYRQDPGLGLRLIYFSYDVKMKEKGDIPEGYSVSREKKERFSLILESASTNQTSMYLCASSFLLGQGNQPQHFGDGTRLSIL.

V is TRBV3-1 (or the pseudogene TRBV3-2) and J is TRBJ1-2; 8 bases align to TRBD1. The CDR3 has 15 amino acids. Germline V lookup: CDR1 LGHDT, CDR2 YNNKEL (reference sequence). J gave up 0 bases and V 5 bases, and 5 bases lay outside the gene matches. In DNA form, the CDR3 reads TGTGCCAGCAGCTACAGGGACAGGACTAACTATGGCTACACCTTC. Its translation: CASSYRDRTNYGYTF.

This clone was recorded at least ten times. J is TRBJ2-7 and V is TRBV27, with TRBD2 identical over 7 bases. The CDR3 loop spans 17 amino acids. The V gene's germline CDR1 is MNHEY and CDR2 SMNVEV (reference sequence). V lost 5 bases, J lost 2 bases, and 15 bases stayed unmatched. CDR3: CASSPLQLAEGAYEQYF. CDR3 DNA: TGTGCCAGCAGTCCACTCCAGCTAGCGGAAGGTGCCTACGAGCAGTACTTC.

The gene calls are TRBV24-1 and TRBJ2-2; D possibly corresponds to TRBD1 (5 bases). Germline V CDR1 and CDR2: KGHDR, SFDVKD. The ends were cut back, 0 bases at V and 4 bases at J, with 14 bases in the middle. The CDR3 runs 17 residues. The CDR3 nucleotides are TGTGCCACCAGTGATTTGGTCCAGGGCGGAAGCACCGGGGAGCTGTTTTTT. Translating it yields CATSDLVQGGSTGELFF.

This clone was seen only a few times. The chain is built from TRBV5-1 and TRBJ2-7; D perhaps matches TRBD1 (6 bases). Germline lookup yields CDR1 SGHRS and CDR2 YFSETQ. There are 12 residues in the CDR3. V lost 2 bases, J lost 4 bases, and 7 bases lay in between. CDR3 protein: CASSFRGYEQYF. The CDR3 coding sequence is TGCGCCAGCAGCTTCAGGGGTTACGAGCAGTACTTC. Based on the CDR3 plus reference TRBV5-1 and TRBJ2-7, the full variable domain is KAGVTQTPRYLIKTRGQQVTLSCSPISGHRSVSWYQQTPGQGLQFLFEYFSETQRNKGNFPGRFSGRQFSNSRSEMNVSTLELGDSALYLCASSFRGYEQYFGPGTRLTVT.

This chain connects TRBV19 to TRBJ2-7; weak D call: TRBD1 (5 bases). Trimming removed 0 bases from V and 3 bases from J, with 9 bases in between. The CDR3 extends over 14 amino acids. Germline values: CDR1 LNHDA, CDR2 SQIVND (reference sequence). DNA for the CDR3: TGTGCCAGTAGTATAGATGGGGCGAACTACGAGCAGTACTTC. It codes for CASSIDGANYEQYF.

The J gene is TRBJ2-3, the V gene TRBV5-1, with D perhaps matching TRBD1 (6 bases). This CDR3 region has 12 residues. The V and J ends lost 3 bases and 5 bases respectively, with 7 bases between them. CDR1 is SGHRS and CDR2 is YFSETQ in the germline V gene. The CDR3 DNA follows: TGCGCCAGCAGCTCAGGGGTAGATACGCAGTATTTT. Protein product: CASSSGVDTQYF.

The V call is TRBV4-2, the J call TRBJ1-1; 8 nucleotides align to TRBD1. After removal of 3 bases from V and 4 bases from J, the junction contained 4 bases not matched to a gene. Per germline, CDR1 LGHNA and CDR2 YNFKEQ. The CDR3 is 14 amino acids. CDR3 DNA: TGTGCCAGCAGCCAGTCCGGACAGGGCACTGAAGCTTTCTTT. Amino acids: CASSQSGQGTEAFF.

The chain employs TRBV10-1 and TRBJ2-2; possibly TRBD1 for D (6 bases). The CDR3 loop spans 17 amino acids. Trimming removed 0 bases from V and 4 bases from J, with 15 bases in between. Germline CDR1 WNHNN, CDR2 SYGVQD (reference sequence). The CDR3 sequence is CASSESGGPEGTGELFF. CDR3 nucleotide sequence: TGCGCCAGCAGTGAGTCAGGGGGACCCGAGGGCACCGGGGAGCTGTTTTTT.

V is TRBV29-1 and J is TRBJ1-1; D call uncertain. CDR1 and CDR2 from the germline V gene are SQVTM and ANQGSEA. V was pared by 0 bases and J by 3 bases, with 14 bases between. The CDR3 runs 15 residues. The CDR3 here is CSVEDRDPYHTEAFF. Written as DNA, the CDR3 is TGCAGCGTTGAAGATCGGGATCCATATCACACTGAAGCTTTCTTT.

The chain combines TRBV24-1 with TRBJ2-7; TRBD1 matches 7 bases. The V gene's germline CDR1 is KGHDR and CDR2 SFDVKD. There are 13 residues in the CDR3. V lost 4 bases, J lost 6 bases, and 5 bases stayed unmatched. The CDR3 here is CATSEPGQAEQYF. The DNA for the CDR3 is TGTGCCACCAGTGAACCTGGACAGGCCGAGCAGTACTTC.

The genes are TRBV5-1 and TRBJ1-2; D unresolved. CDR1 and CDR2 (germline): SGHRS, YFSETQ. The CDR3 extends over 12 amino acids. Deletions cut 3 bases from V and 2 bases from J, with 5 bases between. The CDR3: CASSSRNYGYTF. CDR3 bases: TGCGCCAGCAGCTCGAGGAACTATGGCTACACCTTC.

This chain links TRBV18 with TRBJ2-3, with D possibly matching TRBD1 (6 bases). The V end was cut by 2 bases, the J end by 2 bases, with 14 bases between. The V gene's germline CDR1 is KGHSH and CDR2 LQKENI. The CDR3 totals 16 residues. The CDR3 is CASSPGGSGHTDTQYF. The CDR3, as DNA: TGTGCCAGCTCACCAGGGGGCAGCGGCCACACAGATACGCAGTATTTT.

The CDR3 nucleotides are TGTGCCAGCAGCGTAGTACAGGATGGGGATACGCAGTATTTT. Translation gives CASSVVQDGDTQYF. The chain couples TRBV9 to TRBJ2-3, with a tentative D call TRBD1 (5 bases). CDR3 size: 14 residues. Trimming pared 0 bases from V and 6 bases from J, leaving 11 bases between. Germline loops: CDR1 SGDLS, CDR2 YYNGEE.

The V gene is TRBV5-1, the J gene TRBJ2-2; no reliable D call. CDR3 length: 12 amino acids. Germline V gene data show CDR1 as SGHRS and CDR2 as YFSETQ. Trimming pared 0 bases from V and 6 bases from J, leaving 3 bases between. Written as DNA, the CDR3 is TGCGCCAGCAGCTTGGAGCCCGGGGAGCTGTTTTTT. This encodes CASSLEPGELFF.